The 31 T cell receptor beta chains below all came from one sample that was sequenced in a study of shared clonotypes between healthy human individuals. TCRdb's table, derived via immunoSEQ multiplex PCR, lists solely in-frame clones and lacks some. The profile shows around 1.4 million clones, 98% of them singletons. The sequencing input was naive CD4+ T cells sorted from blood. Subset described: CD45RA+ positively selected. Receptors originate from a man in his thirties or forties in good health.

This rearrangement joins TRBV7-9 to TRBJ2-2, with D tentatively TRBD1 (6 bases). The CDR3 consists of 15 residues. Germline values: CDR1 SEHNR, CDR2 FQNEAQ (reference sequence). Trimming shortened V by 5 bases and J by 6 bases, and 16 bases separated the two germline ends. In DNA form, the CDR3 reads TGTGCCAGCAGCCTCTTAAAGGGGGTGGCCGGGGAGCTGTTTTTT. It codes for CASSLLKGVAGELFF.

V and J are TRBV18 and TRBJ2-7; D uncertain. The CDR3 has 13 residues. Germline assignment: CDR1 KGHSH and CDR2 LQKENI. The V end was cut by 4 bases, the J end by 6 bases, with 13 bases between. CDR3 region: CASSRLEVGEQYF. The CDR3 DNA follows: TGTGCCAGCTCACGCCTAGAGGTCGGCGAGCAGTACTTC. The full variable domain, with the rest looked up from reference TRBV18 and TRBJ2-7, is NAGVMQNPRHLVRRRGQEARLRCSPMKGHSHVYWYRQLPEEGLKFMVYLQKENIIDESGMPKERFSAEFPKEGPSILRIQQVVRGDSAAYFCASSRLEVGEQYFGPGTRLTVT.

The chain uses TRBV7-9 and TRBJ2-3, with D unclear. The V end was cut by 0 bases, the J end by 3 bases, with 13 bases between. The CDR3 loop spans 16 amino acids. The germline V gene encodes CDR1 SEHNR and CDR2 FQNEAQ (reference sequence). This CDR3 is CASSLAPLTATDTQYF. CDR3 nucleotides: TGTGCCAGCAGCTTAGCCCCATTGACGGCGACAGATACGCAGTATTTT. The whole variable domain, filled in from reference TRBV7-9 and TRBJ2-3, reads DTGVSQNPRHKITKRGQNVTFRCDPISEHNRLYWYRQTLGQGPEFLTYFQNEAQLEKSRLLSDRFSAERPKGSFSTLEIQRTEQGDSAMYLCASSLAPLTATDTQYFGPGTRLTVL.

The V and J genes are TRBV5-1 and TRBJ1-2; 10 bases agree with TRBD1. This CDR3 contains 16 residues. The V gene end was trimmed by 0 bases and the J gene end by 3 bases; junction bases not matched to a gene: 5. Germline V gives CDR1 SGHRS, CDR2 YFSETQ. Here the CDR3 reads CASSLDWTGGHYGYTF. For the CDR3, the DNA is TGCGCCAGCAGCTTGGACTGGACAGGGGGTCACTATGGCTACACCTTC.

V and J are TRBV7-3 and TRBJ2-4; 12 nucleotides match TRBD2. CDR1 and CDR2 from the germline V gene are SGHTA and FQGTGA. This CDR3 has 19 amino acids. Trimming removed 2 bases from V and 1 base from J; junction bases left unmatched: 9. CDR3 region: CASSLVGTSGPFAKNIQYF. CDR3 DNA sequence: TGTGCCAGCAGCTTAGTTGGGACTAGCGGGCCCTTCGCCAAAAACATTCAGTACTTC.

CDR3 sequence: CASSLALQGPTDEQFF. CDR3 sequence (DNA): TGCGCCAGCAGCTTGGCTTTGCAGGGGCCTACGGATGAGCAGTTCTTC. The chain has TRBV5-1 and TRBJ2-1; D possibly corresponds to TRBD1 (6 bases). Trimming left V 0 bases short and J 8 bases short, with 18 bases between. The length of the CDR3 is 16 residues. Germline CDR1 SGHRS, CDR2 YFSETQ.

This clone was observed once. The chain carries TRBV7-9 and TRBJ2-7, with a possible D match to TRBD1 (6 bases). Germline V gene sequence: CDR1 SEHNR, CDR2 FQNEAQ (reference sequence). The CDR3 is made up of 15 amino acids. V was pared by 4 bases and J by 2 bases, with 15 bases between. The chain's CDR3 is CASSYTGQTAYEQYF. For the CDR3, the DNA is TGTGCCAGCAGCTATACTGGACAGACCGCCTACGAGCAGTACTTC.

This chain joins TRBV7-8 and TRBJ2-2; TRBD1 matches 11 bases. The CDR3 consists of 16 residues. Unmatched junction bases numbered 1, after V lost 3 bases and J lost 1 base. In germline, CDR1 is SGHVS, CDR2 FQNEAQ. The CDR3 here is CASSLGQGGNTGELFF. CDR3 DNA sequence: TGTGCCAGCAGCTTGGGACAGGGGGGGAACACCGGGGAGCTGTTTTTT.

The chain joins TRBV28 to TRBJ1-1; no clear D. The V end was cut by 1 base, the J end by 4 bases, with 10 bases between. The germline V gene has CDR1 MDHEN and CDR2 SYDVKM. The CDR3 is made up of 14 amino acids. The CDR3 DNA reads TGTGCCAGCAGTTTATCGGGAGGGTTCACTGAAGCTTTCTTT. It yields the protein CASSLSGGFTEAFF.

This chain links TRBV5-1 with TRBJ2-1, with D uncertain. CDR1 and CDR2 from the germline V gene are SGHRS and YFSETQ. The CDR3 has 13 residues. Between the trimmed V and J ends, which lost 4 bases and 9 bases, there was a span of 14 bases. The CDR3 region has the DNA TGCGCCAGCAGCCTGCTTCGAGGTTTTGAGCAGTTCTTC. It codes for CASSLLRGFEQFF. The full variable domain, rest sourced from reference TRBV5-1 and TRBJ2-1, is KAGVTQTPRYLIKTRGQQVTLSCSPISGHRSVSWYQQTPGQGLQFLFEYFSETQRNKGNFPGRFSGRQFSNSRSEMNVSTLELGDSALYLCASSLLRGFEQFFGPGTRLTVL.

The V and J genes are TRBV9 and TRBJ1-4, with 7 nucleotides matching TRBD1. The CDR3 is made up of 15 amino acids. Germline CDR1 reads SGDLS; CDR2 reads YYNGEE. V trimming: 3 bases; J trimming: 2 bases; junction bases outside the gene matches: 4. CDR3 coding DNA: TGTGCCAGCAGCGCTAGACAGGGCACTAATGAAAAACTGTTTTTT. Translating it yields CASSARQGTNEKLFF.

This chain links TRBV19 with TRBJ1-1; D gene unclear. Trimming shortened V by 6 bases and J by 2 bases, and 10 bases separated the two germline ends. The germline V gene encodes CDR1 LNHDA and CDR2 SQIVND (reference sequence). The CDR3 spans 13 residues. CDR3 region: CASRVTGNTEAFF. The CDR3 DNA follows: TGTGCCAGTAGGGTCACTGGTAACACTGAAGCTTTCTTT.

The chain uses TRBV6-1 and TRBJ1-2; D remains unclear. CDR1 is MNHNS and CDR2 is SASEGT in the germline V gene. V was shortened by 6 bases and J by 7 bases, with 18 bases between the two germline ends. This CDR3 contains 14 residues. The CDR3 bases are TGTGCCAGCAGACCACAGAGGGATAAGCGTGGCTACACCTTC. Translating it yields CASRPQRDKRGYTF.

The CDR3 coding sequence is TGTGCCAGCAGTTCCCCCCGAGGCCACACAGATACGCAGTATTTT. Its translation: CASSSPRGHTDTQYF. The chain employs TRBV28 and TRBJ2-3; the D is unclear. V gave up 4 bases and J gave up 2 bases, with 13 bases separating them. Germline CDR1 is MDHEN and CDR2 is SYDVKM. The CDR3 extends over 15 amino acids.

This clone was counted a single time. This chain connects TRBV18 to TRBJ2-3, with 15 bases matching TRBD2. Germline V lookup: CDR1 KGHSH, CDR2 LQKENI. The CDR3 consists of 20 residues. V lost 1 base to trimming and J lost 3 bases; unmatched junction nucleotides: 11. The CDR3 DNA follows: TGTGCCAGCTCACCACTCGGACTAGCGGGAGGGCCGGGGTTGACAGATACGCAGTATTTT. It yields the protein CASSPLGLAGGPGLTDTQYF.

On this clone: Other DNA sequences in this sample translate to the same CDR3. The chain links TRBV28 to TRBJ1-5, with 10 positions matching TRBD1. The CDR3 runs 14 residues. Germline CDR1 MDHEN, CDR2 SYDVKM. Trimming cost V 6 bases and J 5 bases; bases outside gene matches: 4. Here the CDR3 reads CASSPGQGYQPQHF. In nucleotides, the CDR3 is TGTGCCAGCAGCCCGGGACAGGGGTATCAGCCCCAGCATTTT.

This sequence joins TRBV9 and TRBJ2-3; TRBD1 matches at 10 bases. The germline V gene has CDR1 SGDLS and CDR2 YYNGEE. With V trimmed by 4 bases and J by 4 bases, 12 bases remained unmatched. The CDR3 has 17 amino acids. CDR3 protein: CASSIRDPGQGSDTQYF. The CDR3 region has the DNA TGTGCCAGCAGCATCCGAGATCCGGGACAGGGGTCAGATACGCAGTATTTT.

The genes are TRBV2 and TRBJ2-3; 12 nucleotides agree with TRBD2. Per the germline V gene, CDR1 is SNHLY and CDR2 is FYNNEI. The CDR3 consists of 20 residues. After removal of 5 bases from V and 0 bases from J, the junction contained 15 bases not matched to a gene. The CDR3 protein is CASSRLTSGRPRPSTDTQYF. CDR3 nucleotide sequence: TGTGCCAGCAGTAGGTTGACTAGCGGGAGACCCCGACCGAGCACAGATACGCAGTATTTT.

Concerning this clone itself: Different DNA sequences within this sample yield the same CDR3. The chain carries TRBV10-3 and TRBJ2-3; the D is unclear. Deletions cut 0 bases from V and 0 bases from J, with 4 bases between. The CDR3 contains 14 residues. Germline CDR1 ENHRY, CDR2 SYGVKD. CDR3 region: CAISESTSTDTQYF. DNA for the CDR3: TGTGCCATCAGTGAGTCGACAAGCACAGATACGCAGTATTTT.

This clone came up once. The V gene is TRBV5-6, the J gene TRBJ2-7; D remains ambiguous. The germline V gene has CDR1 SGHDT and CDR2 YYEEEE. V shed 4 bases and J shed 0 bases, with 11 bases lying between them. This CDR3 spans 14 amino acids. DNA of the CDR3: TGTGCCAGCAGCAACATGATGAACTCCTACGAGCAGTACTTC. It yields the protein CASSNMMNSYEQYF.

This chain links TRBV4-3 with TRBJ1-5; 7 bases line up with TRBD1. CDR1 is LGHNA, CDR2 YSLEER, per germline. This CDR3 has 15 amino acids. V shed 2 bases, J shed 5 bases, and the junction held 6 bases outside the gene matches. The CDR3 DNA is TGCGCCAGCAGCCAAAACAGGGGCCCTTATCAGCCCCAGCATTTT. It yields the protein CASSQNRGPYQPQHF.

The chain recombines TRBV4-2 with TRBJ1-1, with 8 bases fitting TRBD1. The V gene's germline CDR1 is LGHNA and CDR2 YNFKEQ. The CDR3 is made up of 17 amino acids. With 1 base clipped from V and 0 bases from J, the junction kept 7 bases outside the gene matches. The CDR3 is CASSQASGGTMNTEAFF. As DNA, the CDR3 is TGTGCCAGCAGCCAAGCATCAGGGGGCACTATGAACACTGAAGCTTTCTTT.

V gene TRBV19 combines with J gene TRBJ1-1, with 8 bases matching TRBD1. In germline, CDR1 is LNHDA, CDR2 SQIVND (reference sequence). The V and J ends lost 3 bases and 11 bases, in that order; junction bases with no gene match: 5. CDR3 length: 12 amino acids. The CDR3 here is CASSISGGSAFF. CDR3 DNA: TGTGCCAGTAGTATTTCAGGGGGCTCTGCTTTCTTT.

V is TRBV19 and J is TRBJ2-1; 9 bases map to TRBD2. This CDR3 is 14 amino acids long. Germline lookup yields CDR1 LNHDA and CDR2 SQIVND (reference sequence). Trimming took 5 bases from V and 8 from J; bases not matched to a gene: 7. This CDR3 is CASSLQREEDEQFF. The CDR3 DNA follows: TGTGCCAGTAGTCTTCAGCGGGAGGAGGATGAGCAGTTCTTC.

The rearrangement links TRBV28 to TRBJ2-2; the match to TRBD1 covers 7 bases. This CDR3 is 16 amino acids long. Trimming at V came to 6 bases and at J to 1 base, leaving 8 bases not matched to a gene. CDR1 MDHEN and CDR2 SYDVKM come from the germline V gene. CDR3 DNA: TGTGCCAGCAGCCCCCCGACAGGGCTGAACACCGGGGAGCTGTTTTTT. This encodes CASSPPTGLNTGELFF.

This sequence joins TRBV5-1 and TRBJ2-1, with D tentatively TRBD1 (6 bases). Germline V gene sequence: CDR1 SGHRS, CDR2 YFSETQ. This CDR3 comprises 13 residues. V lost 9 bases to trimming and J lost 3 bases, with 13 bases between them. The CDR3 DNA follows: TGCGCCAAGCCGGGACAACACTACAATGAGCAGTTCTTC. Its protein is CAKPGQHYNEQFF. Full variable domain (remainder filled in from reference TRBV5-1 and TRBJ2-1): KAGVTQTPRYLIKTRGQQVTLSCSPISGHRSVSWYQQTPGQGLQFLFEYFSETQRNKGNFPGRFSGRQFSNSRSEMNVSTLELGDSALYLCAKPGQHYNEQFFGPGTRLTVL.

The chain carries TRBV7-3 and TRBJ2-3; 11 nucleotides align to TRBD2. Losses at the gene ends were 1 base for V and 6 bases for J; bases not matched to a gene: 9. The CDR3 is 17 amino acids. The germline gives CDR1 SGHTA, CDR2 FQGTGA. The CDR3: CASSLMGLAGGSDTQYF. Written as DNA, the CDR3 is TGTGCCAGCAGCTTAATGGGGCTAGCGGGAGGTTCGGATACGCAGTATTTT.

V gene TRBV30 combines with J gene TRBJ1-5; perhaps TRBD1 as D (6 bases). Germline assignment: CDR1 GTSNPN and CDR2 SVGIG (reference sequence). This CDR3 has 14 residues. The V end lost 5 bases, the J end lost 7 bases, and 18 bases lay between the germline ends. CDR3 residues: CAWDRDIGYQPQHF. DNA for the CDR3: TGTGCCTGGGACCGGGACATCGGATACCAGCCCCAGCATTTT.

This rearrangement joins TRBV19 to TRBJ2-3; D is ambiguous. This CDR3 contains 14 residues. The germline V gene has CDR1 LNHDA and CDR2 SQIVND (reference sequence). Trimming shortened V by 3 bases and J by 9 bases, and 16 bases separated the two germline ends. The DNA for the CDR3 is TGTGCCAGTAGTATGCGGCAGGCACCGGAAACGCAGTATTTT. Residues: CASSMRQAPETQYF. The variable domain in full, with the rest retrieved from reference TRBV19 and TRBJ2-3, is DGGITQSPKYLFRKEGQNVTLSCEQNLNHDAMYWYRQDPGQGLRLIYYSQIVNDFQKGDIAEGYSVSREKKESFPLTVTSAQKNPTAFYLCASSMRQAPETQYFGPGTRLTVL.

The chain combines TRBV28 with TRBJ2-2, with unresolved D. V was pared by 3 bases and J by 6 bases, with 14 bases between. There are 15 residues in the CDR3. Germline CDR1 and CDR2: MDHEN and SYDVKM. The DNA for the CDR3 is TGTGCCAGCAGTTTTCAATCGACCGGTGCCGGGGAGCTGTTTTTT. Translated: CASSFQSTGAGELFF.

This CDR3 reads CASTLRGTGYTF. The CDR3 coding sequence is TGTGCCAGCACCCTCAGGGGGACTGGCTACACCTTC. The chain has TRBV28 and TRBJ1-2, with 7 positions matching TRBD1. Germline V gene lookup returns CDR1 MDHEN and CDR2 SYDVKM. There are 12 residues in the CDR3. V dropped 7 bases and J dropped 7; count of bases not matched to a gene: 6.